The 32 T cell receptor beta chains given below trace back to one sample, sequenced in a study of control samples from healthy donors and cancer patients. Clones were sequenced by immunoSEQ multiplex PCR, and TCRdb holds only the in-frame ones, with some missing. The sample has 350,000 to 450,000 clones; 80% to 95% are singletons. Material: PBMCs. These receptors came from a man aged 40-49 years with head and neck cancer.

The chain uses TRBV7-9 and TRBJ1-4; maybe TRBD1 (5 bases). The germline V gene encodes CDR1 SEHNR and CDR2 FQNEAQ (reference sequence). The CDR3 has 14 amino acids. Trimming left V 5 bases short and J 7 bases short, with 14 bases between. The CDR3 sequence is CASSLRGTTEKLFF. In DNA form, the CDR3 reads TGTGCCAGCAGCCTCAGAGGGACGACTGAAAAACTGTTTTTT.

The rearrangement uses TRBV5-1 and TRBJ2-1; 10 bases match TRBD1. Germline CDR1 and CDR2: SGHRS and YFSETQ. The CDR3 contains 16 residues. The J segment lost 9 bases and the V segment lost 3 bases, leaving 12 bases of the junction unmatched. The CDR3 reads CASSSRTGGGTGEQFF. CDR3 DNA sequence: TGCGCCAGCAGCTCACGGACAGGGGGAGGGACGGGTGAGCAGTTCTTC.

The chain couples TRBV27 to TRBJ2-7; TRBD1 or TRBD2 may be the D gene (5 bases each). Germline V gene lookup returns CDR1 MNHEY and CDR2 SMNVEV (reference sequence). CDR3 length: 13 amino acids. Trimming took 3 bases from V and 3 from J, leaving 9 bases between them. The CDR3 coding sequence is TGTGCCAGCAGTTTCGGGACCCTCTACGAGCAGTACTTC. Translation gives CASSFGTLYEQYF.

The table lists this clone with a count of one. This chain links TRBV19 with TRBJ2-7, with 7 bases matching TRBD1. J gave up 5 bases and V 1 base, and 2 bases lay outside the gene matches. The CDR3 length is 13 residues. CDR1 and CDR2 from the germline V gene are LNHDA and SQIVND (reference sequence). CDR3 sequence: CASSIAQGDEQYF. The CDR3 nucleotides are TGTGCCAGTAGTATAGCTCAGGGGGACGAGCAGTACTTC.

The chain has TRBV24-1 and TRBJ1-2; 7 nucleotides line up with TRBD1. J was trimmed by 6 bases and V by 7 bases; bases with no gene match: 7. CDR1 is KGHDR and CDR2 is SFDVKD in the germline V gene. The CDR3 has 13 residues. The DNA for the CDR3 is TGTGCCACCAGCGAGACAGGGTTAAATGGCTACACCTTC. Amino acids: CATSETGLNGYTF.

V usage is TRBV5-4 and J usage is TRBJ2-7, with 9 nucleotides matching TRBD1. This CDR3 comprises 17 residues. CDR1 SGHNT and CDR2 YYREEE come from the germline V gene (reference sequence). J was trimmed by 2 bases and V by 1 base; bases with no gene match: 10. CDR3 bases: TGTGCCAGCAGCTTGCGGCAATGGACAGGGGCGACCTACGAGCAGTACTTC. Amino acids: CASSLRQWTGATYEQYF. Full variable domain (remainder filled in from reference TRBV5-4 and TRBJ2-7): ETGVTQSPTHLIKTRGQQVTLRCSSQSGHNTVSWYQQALGQGPQFIFQYYREEENGRGNFPPRFSGLQFPNYSSELNVNALELDDSALYLCASSLRQWTGATYEQYFGPGTRLTVT.

The genes are TRBV20-1 and TRBJ2-7, with D tentatively TRBD1 (5 bases). The germline CDR1 and CDR2 sequences are DFQATT and SNEGSKA (reference sequence). V lost 2 bases to trimming and J lost 6 bases, with 8 bases between them. The CDR3 extends over 11 amino acids. The CDR3 nucleotides are TGCAGTGCTAGAACAGGCCCCGAGCAGTACTTC. Translating gives CSARTGPEQYF.

The chain links TRBV27 to TRBJ2-2; 10 positions agree with TRBD1. With V trimmed by 0 bases and J by 5 bases, 6 bases remained unmatched. Per the germline V gene, CDR1 is MNHEY and CDR2 is SMNVEV (reference sequence). The CDR3 length is 17 residues. CDR3: CASSLSAGTGVTGELFF. The CDR3 DNA reads as TGTGCCAGCAGTTTATCCGCCGGGACAGGGGTAACCGGGGAGCTGTTTTTT.

The chain employs TRBV27 and TRBJ2-1; 14 nucleotides agree with TRBD2. Germline CDR1 reads MNHEY; CDR2 reads SMNVEV (reference sequence). Unmatched junction bases numbered 1, after V lost 3 bases and J lost 0 bases. This CDR3 is 17 amino acids long. The CDR3 loop is CASSFGLAGGSYNEQFF. CDR3 nucleotides: TGTGCCAGCAGTTTTGGACTAGCGGGGGGCTCCTACAATGAGCAGTTCTTC.

Concerning this clone: This same CDR3 is encoded by further DNA sequences in the sample. The V gene is TRBV30, the J gene TRBJ2-3; the D call may be TRBD1 or TRBD2 (5 bases each). This CDR3 has 14 residues. The ends were cut back, 3 bases at V and 0 bases at J, with 10 bases in the middle. Germline CDR1 and CDR2: GTSNPN and SVGIG (reference sequence). The CDR3 loop is CAWSGTVSTDTQYF. Here the CDR3 DNA reads TGTGCCTGGAGCGGGACCGTAAGCACAGATACGCAGTATTTT.

The chain is built from TRBV18 and TRBJ1-5; D remains unclear. Germline-derived CDR1 and CDR2 are KGHSH and LQKENI. Trimming cost V 6 bases and J 2 bases, with 17 bases left between them. This CDR3 comprises 16 residues. Here the CDR3 reads CASSPTPGLGNQPQHF. In DNA, the CDR3 is TGTGCCAGCTCCCCCACCCCCGGGTTGGGCAATCAGCCCCAGCATTTT.

This rearrangement joins TRBV6-5 to TRBJ2-7; tentatively, D is TRBD2 (5 bases). Germline loops: CDR1 MNHEY, CDR2 SVGAGI. The CDR3 has 14 residues. V lost 6 bases, J lost 0 bases, and 12 bases lay in between. CDR3 amino acids: CASRQRTHSYEQYF. The CDR3 DNA reads TGTGCCAGCAGACAGAGGACTCACTCCTACGAGCAGTACTTC.

This rearrangement joins TRBV9 to TRBJ2-3, with TRBD2 matching over 8 bases. CDR3 length: 16 amino acids. Trimming removed 3 bases from V and 1 base from J; junction bases left unmatched: 7. Germline V gene lookup returns CDR1 SGDLS and CDR2 YYNGEE. CDR3 sequence reads: CASSAPLTSGTDTQYF. CDR3 DNA: TGTGCCAGCAGCGCCCCCCTGACTAGCGGCACAGATACGCAGTATTTT. The whole variable domain, remainder taken from reference TRBV9 and TRBJ2-3, is DSGVTQTPKHLITATGQRVTLRCSPRSGDLSVYWYQQSLDQGLQFLIQYYNGEERAKGNILERFSAQQFPDLHSELNLSSLELGDSALYFCASSAPLTSGTDTQYFGPGTRLTVL.

The rearrangement joins TRBV5-1 to TRBJ2-1; D remains unclear. The V end lost 1 base, the J end lost 8 bases, and 4 bases lay between the germline ends. The germline CDR1 and CDR2 sequences are SGHRS and YFSETQ. The length of the CDR3 is 11 residues. The CDR3 DNA sequence: TGCGCCAGCAGCTTGCTTGATGAGCAGTTCTTC. This gives the protein CASSLLDEQFF.

This clone showed up just once. V usage is TRBV27 and J usage is TRBJ1-1; the D is unclear. Looked up from germline, CDR1 is MNHEY and CDR2 is SMNVEV (reference sequence). V was cut by 5 bases and J by 0 bases, with 10 bases left in between. CDR3 length: 14 residues. The chain's CDR3 is CASSRRQLNTEAFF. In nucleotides, the CDR3 is TGTGCCAGCAGTCGCAGACAACTGAACACTGAAGCTTTCTTT.

This rearrangement joins TRBV9 to TRBJ1-2; tentative D call: TRBD1 (5 bases). This CDR3 spans 17 amino acids. Trimming cost V 10 bases and J 6 bases, with 31 bases left between them. CDR1 SGDLS and CDR2 YYNGEE come from the germline V gene. CDR3 sequence reads: CAGKTGTPKPLGNGYTF. Here the CDR3 DNA reads TGTGCCGGAAAAACGGGGACCCCCAAACCATTAGGGAATGGCTACACCTTC.

In nucleotides, the CDR3 is TGTGCCAGCTCCCTTCTCGGCACTGGGGCCAGGGCCCACGAGCAGTACTTC. Protein sequence: CASSLLGTGARAHEQYF. The chain couples TRBV28 to TRBJ2-7; D might be TRBD1 (5 bases). The CDR3 totals 17 residues. Trimming cost V 8 bases and J 5 bases, with 28 bases left between them. Germline CDR1 MDHEN, CDR2 SYDVKM.

V is TRBV4-1 and J is TRBJ1-1; D possibly corresponds to TRBD1 (5 bases). Trimming cost V 5 bases and J 1 base, with 14 bases left between them. The CDR3 is 15 amino acids. CDR1 and CDR2 from the germline V gene are MGHRA and YSYEKL. The CDR3 sequence is CASSGIGVRNTEAFF. The CDR3 coding sequence is TGCGCCAGCAGCGGGATAGGGGTAAGGAACACTGAAGCTTTCTTT.

The genes are TRBV6-5 and TRBJ2-3; no definite D call. Germline V lookup: CDR1 MNHEY, CDR2 SVGAGI. V lost 7 bases and J 6 bases, leaving 14 bases between the germline ends. The CDR3 is 13 residues long. The CDR3 region is CASITGPADTQYF. In DNA form, the CDR3 reads TGTGCCAGCATCACCGGCCCGGCTGATACGCAGTATTTT.

J is TRBJ1-5 and V is TRBV19; D gene unclear. The CDR3 contains 12 residues. Germline CDR1 is LNHDA and CDR2 is SQIVND (reference sequence). V lost 2 bases to trimming and J lost 4 bases, with 3 bases between them. This chain's CDR3 is CASSIKNQPQHF. CDR3 in DNA: TGTGCCAGTAGTATAAAGAATCAGCCCCAGCATTTT. Looking up the rest from reference TRBV19 and TRBJ1-5 gives the full variable domain: DGGITQSPKYLFRKEGQNVTLSCEQNLNHDAMYWYRQDPGQGLRLIYYSQIVNDFQKGDIAEGYSVSREKKESFPLTVTSAQKNPTAFYLCASSIKNQPQHFGDGTRLSIL.

This chain uses TRBV15 with TRBJ1-4; D gene unclear. The CDR3 has 14 amino acids. The V and J ends lost 1 base and 4 bases respectively, with 7 bases between them. The germline V gene has CDR1 LNHNV and CDR2 YYDKDF (reference sequence). The CDR3 bases are TGTGCCACCAGCAGAGGCCGGGGTAATGAAAAACTGTTTTTT. This sequence encodes CATSRGRGNEKLFF. The variable domain in full, with the rest retrieved from reference TRBV15 and TRBJ1-4, is DAMVIQNPRYQVTQFGKPVTLSCSQTLNHNVMYWYQQKSSQAPKLLFHYYDKDFNNEADTPDNFQSRRPNTSFCFLDIRSPGLGDTAMYLCATSRGRGNEKLFFGSGTQLSVL.

CDR3 bases: TGTGCCAGCAGCTTAAAACTAGCGGGAACCGGGGAGCTGTTTTTT. Its translation is CASSLKLAGTGELFF. This sequence joins TRBV13 and TRBJ2-2; 10 nucleotides agree with TRBD2. The germline V gene has CDR1 PRHDT and CDR2 FYEKMQ (reference sequence). This CDR3 has 15 residues. The V gene end was trimmed by 2 bases and the J gene end by 5 bases; junction bases not matched to a gene: 2.

The genes are TRBV6-5 and TRBJ2-7; no firm D call. Deletions cut 6 bases from V and 3 bases from J, with 6 bases between. This CDR3 region has 11 residues. Looked up from germline, CDR1 is MNHEY and CDR2 is SVGAGI. CDR3 amino acids: CASRTIYEQYF. The CDR3 nucleotides are TGTGCCAGCAGGACCATCTACGAGCAGTACTTC.

V and J are TRBV27 and TRBJ1-1, with a tentative D call TRBD1 (5 bases). The germline CDR1 and CDR2 sequences are MNHEY and SMNVEV (reference sequence). This CDR3 has 14 residues. Trimming stripped 5 bases from V and 10 bases from J, with 20 bases between. This CDR3 is CASSPTGYRSGAFF. The CDR3 DNA reads as TGTGCCAGCAGTCCCACGGGGTACAGGTCAGGAGCTTTCTTT.

The chain is built from TRBV4-2 and TRBJ2-5; tentatively, D is TRBD2 (6 bases). Germline V CDR1 and CDR2: LGHNA, YNFKEQ. Trimming took off 0 bases at V and 5 bases at J, with 19 bases between the two ends. CDR3 length: 17 residues. CDR3 protein: CASSQDGGSGPLETQYF. CDR3 nucleotide sequence: TGTGCCAGCAGCCAAGACGGAGGGAGTGGGCCTCTCGAGACCCAGTACTTC.

The CDR3 spells CASSQEGQGSIGELFF. The CDR3, as DNA: TGTGCCAGCAGCCAGGAGGGACAGGGGTCGATCGGGGAGCTGTTTTTT. The J gene is TRBJ2-2, the V gene TRBV4-2, with 10 bases aligning to TRBD1. Per the germline V gene, CDR1 is LGHNA and CDR2 is YNFKEQ. This CDR3 has 16 amino acids. V gave up 3 bases and J gave up 7 bases; unmatched junction bases: 8.

The V gene is TRBV2, the J gene TRBJ2-5; 8 bases line up with TRBD2. V gave up 6 bases and J gave up 5 bases; unmatched junction bases: 14. CDR1 is SNHLY and CDR2 is FYNNEI in the germline V gene. The CDR3 is 16 residues long. The CDR3: CASSLGLVITFETQYF. CDR3 bases: TGTGCCAGCAGCCTGGGACTAGTAATTACTTTTGAGACCCAGTACTTC.

The chain recombines TRBV19 with TRBJ2-7; possibly TRBD2 for D (6 bases). CDR1 and CDR2 (germline): LNHDA, SQIVND (reference sequence). V lost 9 bases and J lost 1, with 13 bases in between. CDR3 size: 13 residues. As DNA, the CDR3 is TGTGCCAGCGCTCTCGGGGGTTCCTACGAGCAGTACTTC. This codes for CASALGGSYEQYF.

This clone was seen once. This chain joins TRBV19 and TRBJ1-2, with no clear D. Per the germline V gene, CDR1 is LNHDA and CDR2 is SQIVND (reference sequence). V was trimmed by 0 bases and J by 1 base, leaving 9 bases between them. The CDR3 is 15 amino acids. In nucleotides, the CDR3 is TGTGCCAGTAGTATAGAGGACGCCGTTAACTATGGCTACACCTTC. It translates to CASSIEDAVNYGYTF.

In DNA form, the CDR3 reads TGTGCCAGCAGTCCTAAAGGCATCTCGAACACTGAAGCTTTCTTT. Protein sequence: CASSPKGISNTEAFF. This chain joins TRBV7-9 and TRBJ1-1; no firm D call. Trimming removed 6 bases from V and 1 base from J, with 15 bases in between. The V gene's germline CDR1 is SEHNR and CDR2 FQNEAQ (reference sequence). The CDR3 runs 15 residues.

The chain recombines TRBV13 with TRBJ2-7; the D gene could be TRBD1 or TRBD2 (6 bases each). CDR3 length: 15 residues. Deletions cut 4 bases from V and 3 bases from J, with 16 bases between. From germline, CDR1 is PRHDT and CDR2 FYEKMQ (reference sequence). CDR3 sequence reads: CASSSFLEGGYEQYF. In DNA form, the CDR3 reads TGTGCCAGCAGCTCGTTCCTAGAGGGGGGCTACGAGCAGTACTTC. The variable domain in full, with the rest retrieved from reference TRBV13 and TRBJ2-7, is AAGVIQSPRHLIKEKRETATLKCYPIPRHDTVYWYQQGPGQDPQFLISFYEKMQSDKGSIPDRFSAQQFSDYHSELNMSSLELGDSALYFCASSSFLEGGYEQYFGPGTRLTVT.

This sequence joins TRBV29-1 and TRBJ1-6; weak D call: TRBD1 (5 bases). This CDR3 region has 15 residues. The germline gives CDR1 SQVTM, CDR2 ANQGSEA. The germline V and J ends were trimmed by 4 bases and 8 bases, with 18 bases remaining between them. The CDR3 bases are TGCAGCGTTGTGGGAGGGGCCAGCGGGCATTCACCCCTCCACTTT. Protein: CSVVGGASGHSPLHF.